A single sample is the source of the 27 T cell receptor beta chains below, sequenced in a study of shared clonotypes between healthy human individuals. Only in-frame clones appear in the TCRdb table, and some are missing; sequencing was by immunoSEQ multiplex PCR. The sample has 550,000 to 850,000 clones; 74% are singletons. The sample taken for sequencing was memory CD4+ T cells sorted from blood. Regarding subset: CD45RA-negative fraction. These receptors were obtained from a woman in her thirties in good health.

The gene calls are TRBV6-5 and TRBJ2-1; weak D call: TRBD2 (6 bases). This CDR3 spans 15 amino acids. V was cut by 6 bases and J by 2 bases, with 14 bases left in between. Germline CDR1 and CDR2: MNHEY and SVGAGI. In nucleotides, the CDR3 is TGTGCCAGCAGGGTTGGAGGGCTGACCTACAATGAGCAGTTCTTC. Translation gives CASRVGGLTYNEQFF.

The V call is TRBV30, the J call TRBJ2-1, with 9 bases fitting TRBD2. With V trimmed by 2 bases and J by 15 bases, 8 bases remained unmatched. The length of the CDR3 is 12 residues. CDR1 GTSNPN and CDR2 SVGIG come from the germline V gene (reference sequence). The CDR3, as DNA: TGTGCCTGGAGTCTAGCGGGGCCTCAGCGGTTCTTC. Translating gives CAWSLAGPQRFF. Based on the CDR3 plus reference TRBV30 and TRBJ2-1, the full variable domain is SQTIHQWPATLVQPVGSPLSLECTVEGTSNPNLYWYRQAAGRGLQLLFYSVGIGQISSEVPQNLSASRPQDRQFILSSKKLLLSDSGFYLCAWSLAGPQRFFGPGTRLTVL.

Concerning this clone: This sample also contains other DNA sequences that code for the same CDR3. The chain recombines TRBV18 with TRBJ2-3; D is undetermined. CDR3 length equals 13 residues. With 4 bases removed from V and 0 bases from J, the gap between germline ends came to 5 bases. Per the germline V gene, CDR1 is KGHSH and CDR2 is LQKENI. DNA of the CDR3: TGTGCCAGCTCACGGGCCAGCACAGATACGCAGTATTTT. Translated, it gives CASSRASTDTQYF.

This rearrangement joins TRBV6-1 to TRBJ1-2, with 7 bases lining up with TRBD1. CDR1 and CDR2 (germline): MNHNS, SASEGT. CDR3 length equals 13 residues. V lost 6 bases, J lost 4 bases, and 5 bases stayed unmatched. DNA for the CDR3: TGTGCCAGCAGAGTAGGGGGCATCTATGGCTACACCTTC. It is translated as CASRVGGIYGYTF.

V usage is TRBV6-5 and J usage is TRBJ2-5; D might be TRBD1 or TRBD2, each matching 5 bases. Between the trimmed V and J ends, which lost 6 bases and 5 bases, there was a span of 16 bases. CDR1 is MNHEY and CDR2 is SVGAGI in the germline V gene. The CDR3 runs 14 residues. CDR3 protein: CASRAGRKGETQYF. CDR3 in DNA: TGTGCCAGCAGGGCGGGCCGAAAGGGGGAGACCCAGTACTTC.

The rearrangement uses TRBV9 and TRBJ2-7, with D possibly being TRBD2 (6 bases). V lost 0 bases, J lost 6 bases, and 13 bases lay in between. The CDR3 is 14 amino acids. Germline CDR1 and CDR2: SGDLS and YYNGEE. The CDR3 is CASSVGGTPGEQYF. CDR3 DNA sequence: TGTGCCAGCAGCGTAGGGGGGACTCCTGGCGAGCAGTACTTC.

In its sample, this clone was seen many times. V and J are TRBV19 and TRBJ1-5; perhaps TRBD1 as D (6 bases). This CDR3 has 15 amino acids. Germline CDR1 LNHDA, CDR2 SQIVND (reference sequence). V was clipped by 7 bases and J by 4 bases, with 17 bases between them. The CDR3 here is CASTSLQGGNQPQHF. The CDR3 nucleotides read TGTGCCAGTACCTCTCTACAGGGTGGTAATCAGCCCCAGCATTTT.

DNA for the CDR3: TGCGCCAGCAGAGCAGGGGGCTTTGAGAGCAATCAGCCCCAGCATTTT. This translates into CASRAGGFESNQPQHF. The chain is built from TRBV10-2 and TRBJ1-5, with 8 bases that match TRBD1. J was trimmed by 1 base and V by 6 bases; bases with no gene match: 8. There are 16 residues in the CDR3. Germline values: CDR1 WSHSY, CDR2 SAAADI.

This clone was seen a single time. The chain couples TRBV28 to TRBJ1-2; D uncertain. Germline assignment: CDR1 MDHEN and CDR2 SYDVKM. CDR3 length: 12 residues. Trimming cost V 0 bases and J 6 bases, with 5 bases left between them. CDR3 residues: CASSLWTDGYTF. CDR3 nucleotides: TGTGCCAGCAGTTTATGGACGGATGGCTACACCTTC.

The chain carries TRBV18 and TRBJ2-7; D unclear. Per the germline V gene, CDR1 is KGHSH and CDR2 is LQKENI. V lost 2 bases and J lost 5, with 4 bases in between. The CDR3 contains 11 residues. CDR3 sequence reads: CASSPEDEQYF. For the CDR3, the DNA is TGTGCCAGCTCACCAGAGGACGAGCAGTACTTC.

This clone was observed a few times. This chain links TRBV29-1 with TRBJ2-2; maybe TRBD1 (5 bases). The CDR3 loop spans 14 amino acids. CDR1 and CDR2 from the germline V gene are SQVTM and ANQGSEA. V gave up 6 bases and J gave up 4 bases, with 15 bases separating them. The CDR3: CSVWWAGRTGELFF. The CDR3 nucleotides are TGCAGCGTCTGGTGGGCAGGGCGCACCGGGGAGCTGTTTTTT.

Remarks on this clone: The junction shows a germline mismatch at one end, possibly a read error. The chain joins TRBV2 to TRBJ1-2; D uncertain. CDR1 is SNHLY, CDR2 FYNNEI, per germline. The CDR3 consists of 10 residues. The CDR3 reads CASRMSSTYF. CDR3 nucleotides: TGTGCCAGCAGGATGTCGTCAACATACTTC.

Ten or more counts support this clone. The rearrangement uses TRBV29-1 and TRBJ2-1, with D perhaps matching TRBD2 (6 bases). Germline V gives CDR1 SQVTM, CDR2 ANQGSEA. The CDR3 totals 14 residues. V was shortened by 4 bases and J by 6 bases, with 16 bases between the two germline ends. The CDR3 nucleotides read TGCAGCGTTGTGGGCCCCTACGGGGGCAATGAGCAGTTCTTC. Translation gives CSVVGPYGGNEQFF.

There are a few counts of this clone. This chain uses TRBV28 with TRBJ2-1, with 7 bases aligning to TRBD1. V was clipped by 5 bases and J by 7 bases; unmatched bases: 11. Looked up from germline, CDR1 is MDHEN and CDR2 is SYDVKM. CDR3 size: 15 residues. Here the CDR3 reads CASSTTGQRRNEQFF. CDR3 nucleotide sequence: TGTGCCAGCAGTACGACAGGGCAGAGGCGTAATGAGCAGTTCTTC.

This clone has more than one count but fewer than ten. The rearrangement joins TRBV6-5 to TRBJ1-2, with a possible D match to TRBD1 (6 bases). Trimming cost V 8 bases and J 8 bases, with 18 bases left between them. Germline CDR1 MNHEY, CDR2 SVGAGI. The CDR3 spans 13 residues. DNA for the CDR3: TGTGCCAGCTCCTGGGGGGCCTTCGAGGGCTACACCTTC. As protein: CASSWGAFEGYTF.

This clone has only one observation. The chain carries TRBV19 and TRBJ2-4, with 8 bases matching TRBD2. The CDR3 runs 15 residues. Trimming removed 2 bases from V and 8 bases from J; junction bases left unmatched: 8. Germline V gene data show CDR1 as LNHDA and CDR2 as SQIVND (reference sequence). Written as DNA, the CDR3 is TGTGCCAGTAGTATATCGGCGGGAGCGGGGGACATTCAGTACTTC. It codes for CASSISAGAGDIQYF.

This chain connects TRBV4-1 to TRBJ1-5; D possibly corresponds to TRBD1 (6 bases). Germline CDR1 is MGHRA and CDR2 is YSYEKL. The V and J ends lost 4 bases and 7 bases respectively, with 11 bases between them. This CDR3 is 13 amino acids long. As DNA, the CDR3 is TGCGCCAGCAGCCCTCAGAGGGGGCAGCCCCAGCATTTT. Its translation: CASSPQRGQPQHF.

The chain joins TRBV6-6 to TRBJ1-1, with D perhaps TRBD1 (5 bases). The CDR3 covers 14 residues. Germline assignment: CDR1 MNHNY and CDR2 SVGAGI (reference sequence). The V and J ends lost 8 bases and 1 base respectively, with 14 bases between them. CDR3 amino acids: CASREGGTNTEAFF. CDR3 coding DNA: TGTGCCAGCCGGGAGGGAGGGACGAACACTGAAGCTTTCTTT.

Notes on this clone: Other DNA sequences within the sample encode an identical CDR3. The chain uses TRBV5-1 and TRBJ2-5; 8 bases agree with TRBD1. The V gene end was trimmed by 7 bases and the J gene end by 4 bases; junction bases not matched to a gene: 6. The germline V gene has CDR1 SGHRS and CDR2 YFSETQ. The CDR3 spans 13 residues. CDR3 amino acids: CASSFGQGETQYF. The CDR3 coding sequence is TGCGCCAGCTCCTTCGGACAGGGAGAGACCCAGTACTTC.

The CDR3 spells CASGEQGGTGELFF. CDR3 nucleotides: TGTGCCAGCGGTGAACAGGGGGGAACCGGGGAGCTGTTTTTT. The rearrangement uses TRBV18 and TRBJ2-2, with 8 bases that match TRBD1. Germline-derived CDR1 and CDR2 are KGHSH and LQKENI. The CDR3 runs 14 residues. The junction had 7 bases not matched to a gene; V was cut back by 8 bases and J by 5 bases. The full variable domain, with the rest looked up from reference TRBV18 and TRBJ2-2, is NAGVMQNPRHLVRRRGQEARLRCSPMKGHSHVYWYRQLPEEGLKFMVYLQKENIIDESGMPKERFSAEFPKEGPSILRIQQVVRGDSAAYFCASGEQGGTGELFFGEGSRLTVL.

This clone was found a few times. J is TRBJ1-2 and V is TRBV2; D ambiguous. V was cut by 3 bases and J by 0 bases, with 5 bases left in between. Looked up from germline, CDR1 is SNHLY and CDR2 is FYNNEI. The CDR3 spans 13 residues. In nucleotides, the CDR3 is TGTGCCAGCAGTGACAGCTCTAACTATGGCTACACCTTC. Its translation is CASSDSSNYGYTF.

In the case of this clone: The germline gene is not matched at one end of the junction; a read error may be the cause. The genes are TRBV28 and TRBJ2-7; D may correspond to TRBD1 or TRBD2 (5 bases each). Germline CDR1 and CDR2: MDHEN and SYDVKM. This CDR3 region has 12 residues. The CDR3 loop is CASRDGSFEQYF. In nucleotides, the CDR3 is TGTGCCAGCCGGGACGGATCCTTCGAGCAGTACTTC.

The CDR3 DNA follows: TGTGCCAGCAGTTTGTCTAGACTAGCGGGAGATCAGGAGACCCAGTACTTC. This gives the protein CASSLSRLAGDQETQYF. V usage is TRBV27 and J usage is TRBJ2-5, with 12 bases lining up with TRBD2. With 3 bases clipped from V and 5 bases from J, the junction kept 10 bases outside the gene matches. The germline V gene encodes CDR1 MNHEY and CDR2 SMNVEV (reference sequence). This CDR3 comprises 17 residues.

This clone was detected a few times. The genes are TRBV4-1 and TRBJ1-2; tentatively, D is TRBD1 (5 bases). The CDR3 runs 14 residues. Looked up from germline, CDR1 is MGHRA and CDR2 is YSYEKL. Between the trimmed V and J ends, which lost 1 base and 1 base, there was a span of 7 bases. The CDR3 DNA sequence: TGCGCCAGCAGCCAAGCGACAGTTAACTATGGCTACACCTTC. Its protein is CASSQATVNYGYTF.

The chain employs TRBV7-9 and TRBJ1-1; the D is unclear. This CDR3 has 15 amino acids. Trimming removed 1 base from V and 4 bases from J, with 13 bases in between. Germline V lookup: CDR1 SEHNR, CDR2 FQNEAQ (reference sequence). CDR3 in DNA: TGTGCCAGCAGCTTAGTCGGCAGTGTAGGCACTGAAGCTTTCTTT. It encodes CASSLVGSVGTEAFF.

This clone has a single count. The gene calls are TRBV15 and TRBJ2-1; 9 nucleotides match TRBD2. CDR1 is LNHNV and CDR2 is YYDKDF in the germline V gene (reference sequence). Trimming cost V 0 bases and J 16 bases; bases outside gene matches: 19. The length of the CDR3 is 17 residues. CDR3 sequence reads: CATSRDFSTERGTSPFF. The CDR3, as DNA: TGTGCCACCAGCAGAGATTTTTCGACGGAGAGAGGGACTAGCCCCTTCTTC. The full variable domain, its missing parts supplied by reference TRBV15 and TRBJ2-1, is DAMVIQNPRYQVTQFGKPVTLSCSQTLNHNVMYWYQQKSSQAPKLLFHYYDKDFNNEADTPDNFQSRRPNTSFCFLDIRSPGLGDTAMYLCATSRDFSTERGTSPFFGPGTRLTVL.

The rearrangement links TRBV5-6 to TRBJ2-7; 8 nucleotides line up with TRBD1. This CDR3 is 15 amino acids long. J lost 2 bases, V lost 4 bases, and 8 bases had no gene match. Germline V CDR1 and CDR2: SGHDT, YYEEEE. The CDR3 DNA is TGTGCCAGCAGCCCCACGACAGGGGTAACCTACGAGCAGTACTTC. Protein: CASSPTTGVTYEQYF. Supplemented by reference TRBV5-6 and TRBJ2-7, the full variable domain reads DAGVTQSPTHLIKTRGQQVTLRCSPKSGHDTVSWYQQALGQGPQFIFQYYEEEERQRGNFPDRFSGHQFPNYSSELNVNALLLGDSALYLCASSPTTGVTYEQYFGPGTRLTVT.